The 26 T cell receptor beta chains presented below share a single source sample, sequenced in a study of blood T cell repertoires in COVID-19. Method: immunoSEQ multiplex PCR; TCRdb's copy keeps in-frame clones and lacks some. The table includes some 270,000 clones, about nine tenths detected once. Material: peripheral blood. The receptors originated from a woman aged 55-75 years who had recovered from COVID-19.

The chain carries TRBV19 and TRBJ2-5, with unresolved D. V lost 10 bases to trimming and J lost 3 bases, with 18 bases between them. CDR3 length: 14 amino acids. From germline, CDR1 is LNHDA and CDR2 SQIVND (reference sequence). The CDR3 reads CATSSGYSKETQYF. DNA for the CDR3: TGTGCCACCTCATCCGGCTACAGCAAAGAGACCCAGTACTTC.

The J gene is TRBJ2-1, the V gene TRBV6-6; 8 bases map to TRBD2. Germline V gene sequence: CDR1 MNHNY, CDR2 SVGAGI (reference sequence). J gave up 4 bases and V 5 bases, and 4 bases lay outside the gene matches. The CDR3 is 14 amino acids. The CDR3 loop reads CASSAGTRYNEQFF. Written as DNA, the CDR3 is TGTGCCAGCAGTGCCGGGACTAGATACAATGAGCAGTTCTTC.

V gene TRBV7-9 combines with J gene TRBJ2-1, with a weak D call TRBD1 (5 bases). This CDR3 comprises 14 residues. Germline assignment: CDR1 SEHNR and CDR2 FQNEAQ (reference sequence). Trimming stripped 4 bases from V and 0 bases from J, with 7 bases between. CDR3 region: CASSWGSSYNEQFF. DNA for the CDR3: TGTGCCAGCAGCTGGGGCAGCTCCTACAATGAGCAGTTCTTC.

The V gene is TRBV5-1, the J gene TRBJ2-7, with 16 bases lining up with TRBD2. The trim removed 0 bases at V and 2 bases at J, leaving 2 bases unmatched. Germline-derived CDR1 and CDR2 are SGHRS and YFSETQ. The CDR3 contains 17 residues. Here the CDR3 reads CASSLAGTSGGAYEQYF. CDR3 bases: TGCGCCAGCAGCTTGGCCGGGACTAGCGGGGGGGCCTACGAGCAGTACTTC.

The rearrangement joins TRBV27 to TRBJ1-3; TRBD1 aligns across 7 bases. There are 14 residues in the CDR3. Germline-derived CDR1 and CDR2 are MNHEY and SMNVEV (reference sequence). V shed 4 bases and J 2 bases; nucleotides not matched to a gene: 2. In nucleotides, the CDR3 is TGTGCCAGCAGTTCTGGGACAGCTGGAAACACCATATATTTT. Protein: CASSSGTAGNTIYF.

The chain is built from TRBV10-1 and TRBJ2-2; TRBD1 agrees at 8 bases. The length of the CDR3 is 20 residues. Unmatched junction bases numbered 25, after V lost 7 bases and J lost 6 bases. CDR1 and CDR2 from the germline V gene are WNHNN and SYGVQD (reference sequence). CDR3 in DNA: TGCGCCAGCACTATTGCGGGATTTTCGGGGGACAGGTGGAGTGCCGGGGAGCTGTTTTTT. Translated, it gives CASTIAGFSGDRWSAGELFF.

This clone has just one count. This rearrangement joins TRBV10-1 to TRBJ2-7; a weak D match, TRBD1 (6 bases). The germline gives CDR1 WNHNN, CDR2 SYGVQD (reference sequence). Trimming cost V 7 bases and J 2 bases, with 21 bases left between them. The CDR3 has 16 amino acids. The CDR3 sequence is CASILPEGDGAYEQYF. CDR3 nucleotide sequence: TGCGCCAGCATCCTACCAGAGGGGGACGGAGCCTACGAGCAGTACTTC.

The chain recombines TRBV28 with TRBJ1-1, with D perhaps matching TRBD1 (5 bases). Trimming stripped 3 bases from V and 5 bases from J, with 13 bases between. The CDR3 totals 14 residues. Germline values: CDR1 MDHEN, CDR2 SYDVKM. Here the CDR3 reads CASSLRGWRTEAFF. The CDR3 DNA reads TGTGCCAGCAGTTTGCGGGGGTGGCGTACTGAAGCTTTCTTT.

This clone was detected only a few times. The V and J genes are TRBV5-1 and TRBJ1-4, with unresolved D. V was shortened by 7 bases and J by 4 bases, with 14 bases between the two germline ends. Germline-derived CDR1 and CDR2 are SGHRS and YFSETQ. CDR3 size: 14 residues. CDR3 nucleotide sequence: TGCGCCAGCGGGCGGGCCGAGGGTAATGAAAAACTGTTTTTT. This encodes CASGRAEGNEKLFF.

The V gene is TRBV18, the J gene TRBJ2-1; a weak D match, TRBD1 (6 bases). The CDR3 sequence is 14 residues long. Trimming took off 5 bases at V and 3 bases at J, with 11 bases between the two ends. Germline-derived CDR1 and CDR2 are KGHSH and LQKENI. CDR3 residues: CASSTLQGYNEQFF. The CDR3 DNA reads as TGTGCCAGCTCAACTTTACAGGGCTACAATGAGCAGTTCTTC.

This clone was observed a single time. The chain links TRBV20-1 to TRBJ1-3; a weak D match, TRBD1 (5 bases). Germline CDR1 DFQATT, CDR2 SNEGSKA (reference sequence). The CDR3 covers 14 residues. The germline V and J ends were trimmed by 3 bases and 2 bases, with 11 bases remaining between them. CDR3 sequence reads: CSASIQGPGNTIYF. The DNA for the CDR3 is TGCAGTGCTAGTATTCAGGGCCCTGGAAACACCATATATTTT.

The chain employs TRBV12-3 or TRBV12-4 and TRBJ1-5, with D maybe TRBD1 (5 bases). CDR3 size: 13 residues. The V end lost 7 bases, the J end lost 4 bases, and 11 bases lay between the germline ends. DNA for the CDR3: TGTGCCAGCAAACCGGAGGGGAATCAGCCCCAGCATTTT. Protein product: CASKPEGNQPQHF.

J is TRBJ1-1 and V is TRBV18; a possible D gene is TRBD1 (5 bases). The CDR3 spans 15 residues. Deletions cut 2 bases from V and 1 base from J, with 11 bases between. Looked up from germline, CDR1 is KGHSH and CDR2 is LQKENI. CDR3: CASSPRGGANTEAFF. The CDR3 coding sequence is TGTGCCAGCTCACCAAGGGGAGGGGCGAACACTGAAGCTTTCTTT.

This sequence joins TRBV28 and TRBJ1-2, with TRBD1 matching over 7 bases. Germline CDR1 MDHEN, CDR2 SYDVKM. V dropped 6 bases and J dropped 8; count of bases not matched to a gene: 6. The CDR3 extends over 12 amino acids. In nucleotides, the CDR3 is TGTGCCAGCAGCGACAGGGTTCGGGGCTACACCTTC. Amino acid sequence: CASSDRVRGYTF.

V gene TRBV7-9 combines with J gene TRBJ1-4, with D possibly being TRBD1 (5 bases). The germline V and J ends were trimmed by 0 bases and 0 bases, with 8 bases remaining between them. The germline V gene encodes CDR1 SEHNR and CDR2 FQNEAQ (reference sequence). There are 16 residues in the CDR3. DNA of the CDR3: TGTGCCAGCAGCTTAGCCACAGGTGCAACTAATGAAAAACTGTTTTTT. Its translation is CASSLATGATNEKLFF.

This chain's CDR3 is CASSLGGEQFF. CDR3 sequence (DNA): TGTGCCAGCAGCTTAGGAGGTGAGCAGTTCTTC. The chain employs TRBV11-2 and TRBJ2-1; D ambiguous. The germline V gene has CDR1 SGHAT and CDR2 FQNNGV. The CDR3 totals 11 residues. The ends were cut back, 1 base at V and 9 bases at J, with 4 bases in the middle.

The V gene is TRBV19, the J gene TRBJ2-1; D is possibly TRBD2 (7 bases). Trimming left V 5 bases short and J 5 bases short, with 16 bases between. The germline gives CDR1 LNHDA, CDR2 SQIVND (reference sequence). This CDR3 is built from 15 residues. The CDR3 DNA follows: TGTGCCAGTAGTCTGACGGCGGGGGCACACAATGAGCAGTTCTTC. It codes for CASSLTAGAHNEQFF.

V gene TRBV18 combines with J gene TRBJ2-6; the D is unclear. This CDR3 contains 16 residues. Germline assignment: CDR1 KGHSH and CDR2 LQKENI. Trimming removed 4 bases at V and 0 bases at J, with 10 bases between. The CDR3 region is CASSQRSGSGANVLTF. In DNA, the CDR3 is TGTGCCAGCTCACAACGATCGGGCTCTGGGGCCAACGTCCTGACTTTC.

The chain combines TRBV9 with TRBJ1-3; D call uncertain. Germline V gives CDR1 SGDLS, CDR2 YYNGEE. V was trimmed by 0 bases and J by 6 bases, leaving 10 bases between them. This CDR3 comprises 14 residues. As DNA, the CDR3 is TGTGCCAGCAGCGTAGGAGGGTCTACAAACACCATATATTTT. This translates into CASSVGGSTNTIYF. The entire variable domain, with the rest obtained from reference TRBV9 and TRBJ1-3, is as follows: DSGVTQTPKHLITATGQRVTLRCSPRSGDLSVYWYQQSLDQGLQFLIQYYNGEERAKGNILERFSAQQFPDLHSELNLSSLELGDSALYFCASSVGGSTNTIYFGEGSWLTVV.

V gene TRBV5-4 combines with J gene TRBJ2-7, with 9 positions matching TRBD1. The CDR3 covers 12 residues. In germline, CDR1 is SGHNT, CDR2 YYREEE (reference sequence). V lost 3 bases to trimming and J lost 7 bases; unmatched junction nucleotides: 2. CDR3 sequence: CASSSTGGEQYF. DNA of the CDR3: TGTGCCAGCAGCTCGACAGGGGGTGAGCAGTACTTC.

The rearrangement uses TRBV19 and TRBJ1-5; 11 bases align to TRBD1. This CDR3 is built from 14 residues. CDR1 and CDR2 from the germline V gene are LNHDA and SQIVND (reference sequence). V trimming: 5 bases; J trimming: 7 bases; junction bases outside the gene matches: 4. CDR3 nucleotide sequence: TGTGCCAGTAGTGGGACAGGGGGATCACAGCCCCAGCATTTT. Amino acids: CASSGTGGSQPQHF. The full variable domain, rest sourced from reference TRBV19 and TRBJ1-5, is DGGITQSPKYLFRKEGQNVTLSCEQNLNHDAMYWYRQDPGQGLRLIYYSQIVNDFQKGDIAEGYSVSREKKESFPLTVTSAQKNPTAFYLCASSGTGGSQPQHFGDGTRLSIL.

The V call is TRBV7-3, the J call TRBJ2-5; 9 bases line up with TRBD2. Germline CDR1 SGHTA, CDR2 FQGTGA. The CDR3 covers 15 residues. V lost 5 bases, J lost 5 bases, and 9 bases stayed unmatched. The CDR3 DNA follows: TGTGCCAGCAGCATTTTAGCGGGGGCTCGGGAGACCCAGTACTTC. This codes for CASSILAGARETQYF.

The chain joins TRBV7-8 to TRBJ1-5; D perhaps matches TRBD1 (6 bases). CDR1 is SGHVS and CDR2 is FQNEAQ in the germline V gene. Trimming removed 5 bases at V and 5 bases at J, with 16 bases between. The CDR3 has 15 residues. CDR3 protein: CASSTKDRMHQPQHF. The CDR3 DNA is TGTGCCAGCAGCACAAAGGACAGAATGCATCAGCCCCAGCATTTT.

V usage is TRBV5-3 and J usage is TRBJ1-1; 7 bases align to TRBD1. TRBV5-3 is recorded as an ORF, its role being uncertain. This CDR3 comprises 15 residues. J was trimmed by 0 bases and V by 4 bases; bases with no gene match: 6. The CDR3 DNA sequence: TGTGCCAGAAGCCCATGGACAGGAGTGAACACTGAAGCTTTCTTT. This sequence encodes CARSPWTGVNTEAFF.

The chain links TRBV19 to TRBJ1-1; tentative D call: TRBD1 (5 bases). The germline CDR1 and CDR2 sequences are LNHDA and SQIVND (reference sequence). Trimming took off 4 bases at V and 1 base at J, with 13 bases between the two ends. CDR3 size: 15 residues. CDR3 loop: CASSKAGLKNTEAFF. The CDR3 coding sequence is TGTGCCAGTAGTAAGGCAGGGCTGAAGAACACTGAAGCTTTCTTT.

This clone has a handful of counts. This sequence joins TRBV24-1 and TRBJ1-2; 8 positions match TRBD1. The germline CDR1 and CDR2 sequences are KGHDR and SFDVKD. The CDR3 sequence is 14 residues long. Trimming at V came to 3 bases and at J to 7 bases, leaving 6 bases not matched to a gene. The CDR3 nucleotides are TGTGCCACCAGTGATCCTGGACAGGGCCGTGGCTACACCTTC. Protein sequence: CATSDPGQGRGYTF.